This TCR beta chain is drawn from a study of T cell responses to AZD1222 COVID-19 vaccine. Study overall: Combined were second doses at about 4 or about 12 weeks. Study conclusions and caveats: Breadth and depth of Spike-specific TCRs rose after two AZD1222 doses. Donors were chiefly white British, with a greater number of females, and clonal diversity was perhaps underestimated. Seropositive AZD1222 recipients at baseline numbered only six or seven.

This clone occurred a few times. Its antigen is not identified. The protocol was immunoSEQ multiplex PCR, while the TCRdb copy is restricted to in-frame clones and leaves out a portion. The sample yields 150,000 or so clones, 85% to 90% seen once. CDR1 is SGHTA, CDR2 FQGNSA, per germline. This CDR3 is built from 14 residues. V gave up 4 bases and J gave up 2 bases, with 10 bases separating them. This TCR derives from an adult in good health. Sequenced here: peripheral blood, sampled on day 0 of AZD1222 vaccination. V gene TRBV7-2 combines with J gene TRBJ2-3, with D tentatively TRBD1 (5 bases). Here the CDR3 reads CASSWQGPTDTQYF. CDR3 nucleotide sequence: TGTGCCAGCAGCTGGCAGGGTCCCACAGATACGCAGTATTTT. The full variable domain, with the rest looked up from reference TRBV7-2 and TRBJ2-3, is GAGVSQSPSNKVTEKGKDVELRCDPISGHTALYWYRQSLGQGLEFLIYFQGNSAPDKSGLPSDRFSAERTGGSVSTLTIQRTQQEDSAVYLCASSWQGPTDTQYFGPGTRLTVL.